This T cell receptor (beta chain) stems from a study of CD8 T cells in cerebrospinal fluid in Alzheimer's disease. Judged by frequency, this clonotype is medium-sized. For each CDR3 protein, TCRdb gives one entry from its re-call of the 10x single-cell sequencing reads, without DNA. This sample's table reports around 1,000 distinct CDR3 sequences. The CDR3 runs to 15 residues. Germline V gene data show CDR1 as ENHRY and CDR2 as SYGVKD. The sequence derives from a human donor in good health. Sequencing was done on a sample of cerebrospinal fluid. V is TRBV10-3 and J is TRBJ2-1; TCRdb's D gene call, TRBD1, goes unchecked for lack of DNA. The chain's CDR3 is CAISEAGDPYNEQFF.